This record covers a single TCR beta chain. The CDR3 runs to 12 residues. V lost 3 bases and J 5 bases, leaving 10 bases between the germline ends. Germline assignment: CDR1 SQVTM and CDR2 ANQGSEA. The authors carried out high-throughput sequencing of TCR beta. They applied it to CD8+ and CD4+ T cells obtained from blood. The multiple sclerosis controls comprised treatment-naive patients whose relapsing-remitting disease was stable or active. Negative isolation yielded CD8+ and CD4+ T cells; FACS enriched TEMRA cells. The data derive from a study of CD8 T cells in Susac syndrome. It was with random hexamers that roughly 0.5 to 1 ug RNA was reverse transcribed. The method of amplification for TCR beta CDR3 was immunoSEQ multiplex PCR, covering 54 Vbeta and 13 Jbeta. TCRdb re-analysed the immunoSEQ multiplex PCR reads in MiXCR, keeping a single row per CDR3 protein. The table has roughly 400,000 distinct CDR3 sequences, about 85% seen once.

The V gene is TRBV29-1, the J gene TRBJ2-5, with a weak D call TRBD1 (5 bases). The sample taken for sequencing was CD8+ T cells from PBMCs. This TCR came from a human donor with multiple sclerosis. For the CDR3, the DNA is TGCAGCGTTGACGTCAGGGTTGAGACCCAGTACTTC. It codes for CSVDVRVETQYF.